This entry concerns a single T cell receptor (beta chain). Its antigen remains unknown. These data originate in a study of T cells in Graves' hyperthyroidism and ophthalmopathy. Background on the study: The blood sample was taken at first diagnosis, before treatment began.

From RNA transcripts, TCR beta CDR3 regions were amplified. Carried out on the TCR CDR3, a first-round RT-PCR used the HTBI primer set. One entry per CDR3 protein results from TCRdb running MiXCR on the multiplex PCR reads. The table has over 700,000 distinct CDR3 sequences, roughly a sixth seen once. Patients aged 18 to 65 had newly diagnosed hyperthyroidism lasting under 2 months. Sampled blood dates from first hyperthyroidism diagnosis, and it precedes any ophthalmopathy symptoms. Study-wide results and caveats: The model made its ophthalmopathy prediction, and onset followed a median about 5.9 months later.

CDR3 length: 14 amino acids. Germline loops: CDR1 LNHDA, CDR2 SQIVND (reference sequence). V dropped 5 bases and J dropped 0; count of bases not matched to a gene: 3. Source material: blood. This receptor was identified in a woman aged 45 to 65 with Graves' hyperthyroidism that later progressed to Graves' ophthalmopathy. V and J are TRBV19 and TRBJ2-5; 7 bases match TRBD1. As DNA, the CDR3 is TGTGCCAGTAGTCCGGGACAGTACCAAGAGACCCAGTACTTC. It codes for CASSPGQYQETQYF.